The text below deals with one TCR beta chain. The data derive from a study of T cell changes during pregnancy in multiple sclerosis. Sequenced by immunoSEQ multiplex PCR; TCRdb stores in-frame clones only, minus some. This table holds 35,000 to 50,000 clones, 70% to 90% found once. This CDR3 region has 14 residues. Germline CDR1 is SGDLS and CDR2 is YYNGEE. The V and J ends lost 4 bases and 1 base respectively, with 11 bases between them. The source of this sequence is a female donor with multiple sclerosis, enrolled in a pregnancy study. The specimen comprised CD4+ T cells from peripheral blood mononuclear cells, sampled after pregnancy. This chain links TRBV9 with TRBJ2-5; D not resolved. CDR3 nucleotides: TGTGCCAGCAGCCCCAGACACAGCCAAGAGACCCAGTACTTC. It specifies CASSPRHSQETQYF.